One sample yielded the 24 T cell receptor beta chains listed below, sequenced in a study of cytomegalovirus exposure and HLA in healthy donors. Vbeta (60) and Jbeta (13) primers were used in the PCR. The repertoire was sequenced with immunoSEQ multiplex PCR; TCRdb's copy has only in-frame clones and lacks some. Recorded for this sample: 200,000 to 250,000 clones. Sequenced input: PBMCs. The receptors were gathered from a woman in her twenties or thirties in good health and CMV-seropositive.

The chain carries TRBV5-8 and TRBJ2-1, with a possible D match to TRBD2 (5 bases). The length of the CDR3 is 16 residues. CDR1 SGHTS and CDR2 YDEGEE come from the germline V gene. V lost 0 bases, J lost 5 bases, and 15 bases lay in between. CDR3 loop: CASSLDEGPPDNEQFF. CDR3 DNA sequence: TGTGCCAGCAGCTTGGATGAGGGCCCACCAGACAATGAGCAGTTCTTC.

The chain links TRBV7-9 to TRBJ1-3; TRBD1 is a possible D gene (5 bases). Trimming removed 1 base from V and 0 bases from J, with 10 bases in between. Germline V gene sequence: CDR1 SEHNR, CDR2 FQNEAQ (reference sequence). This CDR3 is built from 16 residues. Here the CDR3 reads CASSLERQSSGNTIYF. The DNA of the CDR3 is TGTGCCAGCAGCTTAGAACGACAGAGCTCTGGAAACACCATATATTTT.

V and J are TRBV5-4 and TRBJ2-7; no clear D. CDR1 and CDR2 from the germline V gene are SGHNT and YYREEE (reference sequence). The CDR3 covers 15 residues. V was pared by 4 bases and J by 3 bases, with 17 bases between. Written as DNA, the CDR3 is TGTGCCAGCAGCCCCCCCGGCGGAACCTACTACGAGCAGTACTTC. Translation: CASSPPGGTYYEQYF.

The chain is built from TRBV2 and TRBJ2-4, with D tentatively TRBD2 (5 bases). The CDR3 contains 14 residues. CDR1 is SNHLY, CDR2 FYNNEI, per germline. V was clipped by 5 bases and J by 3 bases, with 11 bases between them. CDR3 nucleotides: TGTGCCAGCAGTTTCGGGATGGACAAAAACATTCAGTACTTC. This gives the protein CASSFGMDKNIQYF.

The gene calls are TRBV7-6 and TRBJ1-3; no clear D gene. CDR3 length: 14 residues. V lost 6 bases, J lost 0 bases, and 9 bases lay in between. Germline V gives CDR1 SGHVS, CDR2 FNYEAQ. The CDR3 spells CASSSQISGNTIYF. The CDR3 DNA sequence: TGTGCCAGCAGTTCCCAGATCTCTGGAAACACCATATATTTT. Complete variable domain (other parts from reference TRBV7-6 and TRBJ1-3): GAGVSQSPRYKVTKRGQDVALRCDPISGHVSLYWYRQALGQGPEFLTYFNYEAQQDKSGLPNDRFSAERPEGSISTLTIQRTEQRDSAMYRCASSSQISGNTIYFGEGSWLTVV.

The genes are TRBV11-2 and TRBJ2-1, with D hard to call. Trimming removed 2 bases from V and 4 bases from J, with 9 bases in between. Germline values: CDR1 SGHAT, CDR2 FQNNGV. The CDR3 is 14 residues long. In DNA, the CDR3 is TGTGCCAGCAGCTTATTCGATCAGTACAATGAGCAGTTCTTC. This encodes CASSLFDQYNEQFF.

This sequence joins TRBV20-1 and TRBJ2-5; D remains unclear. The CDR3 is made up of 11 amino acids. The germline gives CDR1 DFQATT, CDR2 SNEGSKA (reference sequence). V shed 1 base and J shed 7 bases, with 7 bases lying between them. The CDR3 nucleotides read TGCAGTGCTAGAGGTTCGAGGACCCAGTACTTC. Translating gives CSARGSRTQYF.

The chain is built from TRBV6-6 and TRBJ2-4, with D possibly TRBD1 on 6 matching bases. The CDR3 extends over 15 amino acids. V was trimmed by 4 bases and J by 6 bases, leaving 16 bases between them. Germline V gives CDR1 MNHNY, CDR2 SVGAGI (reference sequence). CDR3 sequence: CASSSTSRGVNIQYF. The CDR3 DNA sequence: TGTGCCAGCAGTTCGACCTCCAGGGGAGTAAACATTCAGTACTTC.

V and J are TRBV6-5 and TRBJ2-5; D is possibly TRBD2 (6 bases). Germline values: CDR1 MNHEY, CDR2 SVGAGI. The CDR3 loop spans 14 amino acids. Trimming shortened V by 5 bases and J by 11 bases, and 21 bases separated the two germline ends. In nucleotides, the CDR3 is TGTGCCAGCAGTGTTGCGGGAAGGATGAGGGAGCAGTACTTC. This encodes CASSVAGRMREQYF.

The rearrangement links TRBV4-3 to TRBJ1-2, with D possibly TRBD1 on 5 matching bases. V was clipped by 0 bases and J by 4 bases, with 12 bases between them. Germline assignment: CDR1 LGHNA and CDR2 YSLEER. The length of the CDR3 is 15 residues. CDR3 amino acids: CASSQDIIGVYGYTF. CDR3 bases: TGCGCCAGCAGCCAAGATATTATAGGGGTCTATGGCTACACCTTC.

The chain is built from TRBV5-1 and TRBJ2-7; weak D call: TRBD2 (5 bases). CDR1 is SGHRS and CDR2 is YFSETQ in the germline V gene. Trimming removed 0 bases from V and 7 bases from J, with 20 bases in between. The CDR3 totals 16 residues. The CDR3 sequence: CASSLANPGVSGEQYF. CDR3 coding DNA: TGCGCCAGCAGCTTGGCCAACCCCGGGGTCTCCGGGGAGCAGTACTTC. The full variable domain, rest sourced from reference TRBV5-1 and TRBJ2-7, is KAGVTQTPRYLIKTRGQQVTLSCSPISGHRSVSWYQQTPGQGLQFLFEYFSETQRNKGNFPGRFSGRQFSNSRSEMNVSTLELGDSALYLCASSLANPGVSGEQYFGPGTRLTVT.

The V and J genes are TRBV7-6 and TRBJ2-2, with D possibly being TRBD1 (6 bases). V gave up 3 bases and J gave up 1 base, with 9 bases separating them. Looked up from germline, CDR1 is SGHVS and CDR2 is FNYEAQ. CDR3 size: 15 residues. The CDR3 spells CASSFGTLNTGELFF. Written as DNA, the CDR3 is TGTGCCAGCAGCTTTGGGACATTGAACACCGGGGAGCTGTTTTTT. Based on the CDR3 plus reference TRBV7-6 and TRBJ2-2, the full variable domain is GAGVSQSPRYKVTKRGQDVALRCDPISGHVSLYWYRQALGQGPEFLTYFNYEAQQDKSGLPNDRFSAERPEGSISTLTIQRTEQRDSAMYRCASSFGTLNTGELFFGEGSRLTVL.

This chain links TRBV5-1 with TRBJ1-4; perhaps TRBD1 as D (6 bases). The V gene lost 3 bases and the J gene lost 3 bases, with 9 bases spanning the gap. Germline V gene lookup returns CDR1 SGHRS and CDR2 YFSETQ. The CDR3 is made up of 14 amino acids. The CDR3 reads CASSSTGSNEKLFF. Written as DNA, the CDR3 is TGCGCCAGCAGCTCGACAGGATCTAATGAAAAACTGTTTTTT.

The rearrangement joins TRBV7-2 to TRBJ1-5; a possible D gene is TRBD1 (5 bases). Trimming left V 5 bases short and J 0 bases short, with 14 bases between. Looked up from germline, CDR1 is SGHTA and CDR2 is FQGNSA. CDR3 length: 16 amino acids. Written as DNA, the CDR3 is TGTGCCAGCAGCCCATGGGGCGGAAATAGCAATCAGCCCCAGCATTTT. It codes for CASSPWGGNSNQPQHF.

The V and J genes are TRBV5-4 and TRBJ1-1; TRBD1 agrees at 8 bases. The germline V gene encodes CDR1 SGHNT and CDR2 YYREEE (reference sequence). V lost 2 bases, J lost 8 bases, and 5 bases stayed unmatched. This CDR3 is 13 amino acids long. The CDR3 nucleotides read TGTGCCAGCAGCTTCGACAGGGGAGAAGAAGCTTTCTTT. Translation: CASSFDRGEEAFF. Complete variable domain (other parts from reference TRBV5-4 and TRBJ1-1): ETGVTQSPTHLIKTRGQQVTLRCSSQSGHNTVSWYQQALGQGPQFIFQYYREEENGRGNFPPRFSGLQFPNYSSELNVNALELDDSALYLCASSFDRGEEAFFGQGTRLTVV.

This chain joins TRBV11-3 and TRBJ2-2; 9 nucleotides line up with TRBD1. CDR1 and CDR2 from the germline V gene are SGHNT and YENEEA. This CDR3 region has 15 residues. Trimming took 6 bases from V and 8 from J; bases not matched to a gene: 10. CDR3 in amino acids: CASRSSGQGSGELFF. CDR3 DNA sequence: TGTGCCAGCAGATCCTCGGGACAGGGTTCTGGGGAGCTGTTTTTT.

V is TRBV5-1 and J is TRBJ2-6, with D hard to call. V was shortened by 3 bases and J by 0 bases, with 19 bases between the two germline ends. Germline CDR1 SGHRS, CDR2 YFSETQ. This CDR3 region has 19 residues. CDR3 DNA: TGCGCCAGCAGCTGGCCGACACGGTCGGATCCCTCTGGGGCCAACGTCCTGACTTTC. Translation: CASSWPTRSDPSGANVLTF.

Note on this clone: In the same sample, other DNA sequences code for this CDR3. V gene TRBV10-1 combines with J gene TRBJ2-7, with 10 positions matching TRBD1. The CDR3 has 15 residues. The junction had 8 bases not matched to a gene; V was cut back by 6 bases and J by 3 bases. Per the germline V gene, CDR1 is WNHNN and CDR2 is SYGVQD (reference sequence). The CDR3 DNA reads TGCGCCAGCAGCGAGGGACAGGGGATCCGCTACGAGCAGTACTTC. Amino acids: CASSEGQGIRYEQYF.

The chain has TRBV19 and TRBJ1-5; D not certain. There are 13 residues in the CDR3. Germline V lookup: CDR1 LNHDA, CDR2 SQIVND (reference sequence). Trimming shortened V by 10 bases and J by 7 bases, and 17 bases separated the two germline ends. This CDR3 is CATAGSLSQPQHF. In DNA, the CDR3 is TGTGCCACTGCCGGGAGTCTAAGCCAGCCCCAGCATTTT.

This sequence joins TRBV7-2 and TRBJ2-7; 8 positions agree with TRBD1. Germline CDR1 and CDR2: SGHTA and FQGNSA. CDR3 size: 15 residues. The V gene end was trimmed by 8 bases and the J gene end by 4 bases; junction bases not matched to a gene: 13. As DNA, the CDR3 is TGTGCCAGCTGGACCAGGGGGCTGAGTCCGTACGAGCAGTACTTC. It is translated as CASWTRGLSPYEQYF. The complete variable domain, with remaining parts taken from reference TRBV7-2 and TRBJ2-7, reads GAGVSQSPSNKVTEKGKDVELRCDPISGHTALYWYRQSLGQGLEFLIYFQGNSAPDKSGLPSDRFSAERTGGSVSTLTIQRTQQEDSAVYLCASWTRGLSPYEQYFGPGTRLTVT.

The chain joins TRBV7-2 to TRBJ2-7, with 12 bases fitting TRBD2. V shed 1 base and J 3 bases; nucleotides not matched to a gene: 10. The CDR3 runs to 18 residues. Per germline, CDR1 SGHTA and CDR2 FQGNSA. CDR3 nucleotide sequence: TGTGCCAGCAGCTTAGGGGTGGCGCGGACTAGCGGGAACTACGAGCAGTACTTC. As protein: CASSLGVARTSGNYEQYF.

Note on this clone: Relative to the germline gene, one junction end is altered; a read error may explain this. The chain joins TRBV6-5 to TRBJ1-1; D is perhaps TRBD1 (5 bases). Germline V gene sequence: CDR1 MNHEY, CDR2 SVGAGI. The CDR3 extends over 12 amino acids. The CDR3 bases are TGTGCCAGCAGTTGGGGGAGGACTGGAGCTTTCTTT. Its protein is CASSWGRTGAFF.

The chain links TRBV5-6 to TRBJ1-1, with 8 bases fitting TRBD1. V was clipped by 4 bases and J by 3 bases; unmatched bases: 5. CDR3 size: 14 residues. In germline, CDR1 is SGHDT, CDR2 YYEEEE. The CDR3 here is CASSRTGLYTEAFF. For the CDR3, the DNA is TGTGCCAGCAGCCGGACAGGGTTGTACACTGAAGCTTTCTTT.

The CDR3 here is CAISPGQYNSPLHF. The CDR3, as DNA: TGTGCCATCAGCCCGGGACAGTATAATTCACCCCTCCACTTT. V usage is TRBV10-3 and J usage is TRBJ1-6, with 7 nucleotides matching TRBD1. Germline V CDR1 and CDR2: ENHRY, SYGVKD. The junction had 3 bases not matched to a gene; V was cut back by 6 bases and J by 4 bases. The CDR3 is made up of 14 amino acids.